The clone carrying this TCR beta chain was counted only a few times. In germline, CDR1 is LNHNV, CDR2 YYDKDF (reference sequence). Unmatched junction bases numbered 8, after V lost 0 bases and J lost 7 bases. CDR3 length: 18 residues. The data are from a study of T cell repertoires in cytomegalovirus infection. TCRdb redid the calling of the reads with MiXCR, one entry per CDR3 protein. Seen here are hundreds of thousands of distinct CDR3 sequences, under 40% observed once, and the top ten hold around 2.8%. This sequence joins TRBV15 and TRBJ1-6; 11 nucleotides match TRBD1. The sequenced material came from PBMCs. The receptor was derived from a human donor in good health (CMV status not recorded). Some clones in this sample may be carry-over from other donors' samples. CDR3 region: CATSRDKDRGRMNSPLHF. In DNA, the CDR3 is TGTGCCACCAGCAGAGATAAGGACAGGGGGCGCATGAATTCACCCCTCCACTTT.